Given below is one T cell receptor beta chain in context. The antigen is not known. Unmatched junction bases numbered 7, after V lost 6 bases and J lost 0 bases. The length of the CDR3 is 17 residues. Germline CDR1 reads KGHDR; CDR2 reads SFDVKD. Clones were read by immunoSEQ multiplex PCR, and TCRdb kept only the in-frame ones, dropping some. The sample records about 15,000 clones, approximately 78% being singletons. These data come from a study of CD4 T cells in relation to SARS-CoV-2 and coronaviruses. Overall study context: Controls used an HIV-1 Nef peptide pool or no peptide. General study points: Pre-pandemic and post-infection samples never came from the same donor.

The unexposed donors gave CD4+ T cells in about 2011-2018, prior to COVID-19. CD4+ T cells were isolated from the cells after nine to eleven days of culture. The receptor was isolated from a human donor in good health. The chain uses TRBV24-1 and TRBJ2-1; 10 bases agree with TRBD2. The sample comprised CD4+ T cells from PBMCs, cultured in vitro. The CDR3 region is CATSRASGSPSYNEQFF. The CDR3 DNA is TGTGCCACCAGTAGGGCTAGCGGGAGCCCCTCCTACAATGAGCAGTTCTTC.